The rows below give T cell receptor beta chains drawn from one sample of a study of cytomegalovirus exposure and HLA in healthy donors. Sequencing used immunoSEQ multiplex PCR; TCRdb keeps in-frame clones, though not all of them. Here the sample spans about 190,000 clones, roughly 80% being singletons. The sample comprised PBMCs. The receptors shown here come from a woman aged 25-40 years in good health and CMV-seropositive. The CDR3 runs from the conserved cysteine through the conserved F or W.

v_gene: TRBV5-1; j_gene: TRBJ2-7; CDR3aa: CASSLGAGGPYEQYF
v_gene: TRBV28; j_gene: TRBJ2-1; CDR3aa: CASSPLDSRREQFF
v_gene: TRBV5-1; j_gene: TRBJ2-1; CDR3aa: CASSLGGMNEQFF
v_gene: TRBV11-2; j_gene: TRBJ2-1; CDR3aa: CASSLAGTIRGGEQFF
v_gene: TRBV7-2; j_gene: TRBJ1-2; CDR3aa: CASSFRQGARYYGYTF
v_gene: TRBV7-2; j_gene: TRBJ1-2; CDR3aa: CASRQGQGYGYTF
v_gene: TRBV6-5; j_gene: TRBJ2-7; CDR3aa: CASSLFPETGGEQYF
v_gene: TRBV6-4; j_gene: TRBJ1-1; CDR3aa: CASSVGGGSASEAFF
v_gene: TRBV5-4; j_gene: TRBJ1-2; CDR3aa: CASSLPGGYYGYTF
v_gene: TRBV27; j_gene: TRBJ1-5; CDR3aa: CASSSRGTDSNQPQHF
v_gene: TRBV27; j_gene: TRBJ1-1; CDR3aa: CASSPWGDRGPGTEAFF
v_gene: TRBV28; j_gene: TRBJ1-2; CDR3aa: CASKRTGLGVNYGYTF
v_gene: TRBV9; j_gene: TRBJ2-2; CDR3aa: CASSVGAGGPFLNTGELFF
v_gene: TRBV18; j_gene: TRBJ2-5; CDR3aa: CASSGQGRETQYF
v_gene: TRBV28; j_gene: TRBJ2-7; CDR3aa: CASSPSYGYEQYF
v_gene: TRBV19; j_gene: TRBJ2-2; CDR3aa: CASRSGPWDTGELFF
v_gene: TRBV2; j_gene: TRBJ1-1; CDR3aa: CASTGRTEAFF
v_gene: TRBV7-2; j_gene: TRBJ2-7; CDR3aa: CASRRVPSYEQYF
v_gene: TRBV2; j_gene: TRBJ2-5; CDR3aa: CASTGGIGATQYF
v_gene: TRBV27; j_gene: TRBJ1-4; CDR3aa: CASGGARGEKLFF
v_gene: TRBV19; j_gene: TRBJ2-4; CDR3aa: CASSGNTGQVNYF
v_gene: TRBV5-1; j_gene: TRBJ2-5; CDR3aa: CASSTWSGTGQETQYF
v_gene: TRBV5-1; j_gene: TRBJ2-3; CDR3aa: CASSLTTDTQYF
v_gene: TRBV10-3; j_gene: TRBJ1-1; CDR3aa: CAIKRDLNTEAFF
v_gene: TRBV6-5; j_gene: TRBJ2-7; CDR3aa: CASSQTARGAYEQYF
v_gene: TRBV4-3; j_gene: TRBJ1-2; CDR3aa: CASSQDQGGGYGYTF
v_gene: TRBV25-1; j_gene: TRBJ1-2; CDR3aa: CASSEQDIYRGYTF
v_gene: TRBV11-3; j_gene: TRBJ2-7; CDR3aa: CASGRTSEGEQYF
v_gene: TRBV7-6; j_gene: TRBJ2-5; CDR3aa: CASSLAPKETQYF
v_gene: TRBV18; j_gene: TRBJ2-7; CDR3aa: CASSPDRVSYEQYF
v_gene: TRBV6-4; j_gene: TRBJ2-5; CDR3aa: CASSESSGGQETQYF
v_gene: TRBV6-1; j_gene: TRBJ1-5; CDR3aa: CASSGQYSNQPQHF
v_gene: TRBV30; j_gene: TRBJ1-6; CDR3aa: CAWSVQGYSPLHF
v_gene: TRBV5-1; j_gene: TRBJ1-6; CDR3aa: CASSLTGNNSPLHF
v_gene: TRBV18; j_gene: TRBJ1-2; CDR3aa: CASSPGQASLYGYTF
v_gene: TRBV25-1; j_gene: TRBJ2-3; CDR3aa: CASSEFSGFGTDTQYF